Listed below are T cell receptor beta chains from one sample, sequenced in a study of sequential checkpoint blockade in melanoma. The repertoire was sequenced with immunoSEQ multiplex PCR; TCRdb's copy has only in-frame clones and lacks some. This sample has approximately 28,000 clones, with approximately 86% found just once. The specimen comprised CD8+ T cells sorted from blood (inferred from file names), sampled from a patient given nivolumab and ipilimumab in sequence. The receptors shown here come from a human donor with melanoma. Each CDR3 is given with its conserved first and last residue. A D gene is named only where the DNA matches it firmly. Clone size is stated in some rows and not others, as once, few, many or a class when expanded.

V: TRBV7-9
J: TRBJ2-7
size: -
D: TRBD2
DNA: TGTGCCAGCAGCGGACTAGCGGAAAGCGAGCAGTACTTC
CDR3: CASSGLAESEQYF

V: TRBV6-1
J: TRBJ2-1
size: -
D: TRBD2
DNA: TGTGCCAGCAGTGAATTTAGCGGGAGGCCCCCCCTTTACAATGAGCAGTTCTTC
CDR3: CASSEFSGRPPLYNEQFF

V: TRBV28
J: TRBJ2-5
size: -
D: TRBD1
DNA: TGTGCCAGCAGACTCAAGGACAGGGGGGGACAAGAGACCCAGTACTTC
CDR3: CASRLKDRGGQETQYF

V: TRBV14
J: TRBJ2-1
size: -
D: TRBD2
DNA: TGTGCCAGCAGCCAAACTAGCGGGGGTTCCTACAATGAGCAGTTCTTC
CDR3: CASSQTSGGSYNEQFF

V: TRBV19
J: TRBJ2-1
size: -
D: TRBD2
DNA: TGTGCCAGTAGCCAAGCGGGAGGGGACGTCTACAATGAGCAGTTCTTC
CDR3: CASSQAGGDVYNEQFF

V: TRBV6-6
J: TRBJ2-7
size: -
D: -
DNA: TGTGCCAGCAGTTACTCAGGGGCAGACTACGAGCAGTACTTC
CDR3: CASSYSGADYEQYF

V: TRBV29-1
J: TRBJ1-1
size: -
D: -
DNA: TGCAGCTGCAGGCTCTCTATGAACACTGAAGCTTTCTTT
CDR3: CSCRLSMNTEAFF

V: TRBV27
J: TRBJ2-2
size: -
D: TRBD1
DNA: TGTGCCAGCAGTTTAAGACAGGGGGTCACCGGGGAGCTGTTTTTT
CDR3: CASSLRQGVTGELFF

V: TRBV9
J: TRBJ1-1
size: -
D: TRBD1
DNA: TGTGCCAGCAGCGTAGGACAGGGGGGCACTGAAGCTTTCTTT
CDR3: CASSVGQGGTEAFF

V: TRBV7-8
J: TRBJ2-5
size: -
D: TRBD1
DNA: TGTGCCAGCAGCTACTACAGTCGGTCAGGGGGAGAGACCCAGTACTTC
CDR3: CASSYYSRSGGETQYF

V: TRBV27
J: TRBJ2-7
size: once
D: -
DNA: TGTGCCAGCGCCTGGGCCGCGGGCTACGAGCAGTACTTC
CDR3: CASAWAAGYEQYF

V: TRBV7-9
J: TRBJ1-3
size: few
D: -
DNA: TGTGCCAGCAGGGGAGGGGACTCTGGAAACACCATATATTTT
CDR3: CASRGGDSGNTIYF

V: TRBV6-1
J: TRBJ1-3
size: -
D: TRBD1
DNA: TGTGCCTCCGGACAGGGGGCAAACACCATATATTTT
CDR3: CASGQGANTIYF

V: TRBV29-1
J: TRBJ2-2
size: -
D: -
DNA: TGCAGCGTTCTACCCCCCGAGGGGGCCGGGGAGCTGTTTTTT
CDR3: CSVLPPEGAGELFF

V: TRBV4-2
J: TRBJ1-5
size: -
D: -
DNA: TGTGCCAGCAGCCAAGAATGGGGCACCCTTAACAATCAGCCCCAGCATTTT
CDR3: CASSQEWGTLNNQPQHF

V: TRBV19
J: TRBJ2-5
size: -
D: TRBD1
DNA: TGTGCCAGTAGTATTCGAAGGGGGCGCGGAGAGACCCAGTACTTC
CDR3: CASSIRRGRGETQYF

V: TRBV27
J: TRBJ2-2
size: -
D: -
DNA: TGTGCCAGCAGTTTGGCGGGTCGGGCCGGGGAGCTGTTTTTT
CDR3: CASSLAGRAGELFF

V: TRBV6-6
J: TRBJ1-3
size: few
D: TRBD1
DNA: TGTGCCAGCAGTCAGGGGGCTCGATCTGGAAACACCATATATTTT
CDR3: CASSQGARSGNTIYF

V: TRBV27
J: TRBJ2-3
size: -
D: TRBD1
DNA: TGTGCCAGCTCTAACAGGGGGTCGCCGCAGTATTTT
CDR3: CASSNRGSPQYF

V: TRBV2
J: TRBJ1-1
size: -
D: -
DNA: TGTGCCAGCAGTGATGGGAGGGGATTCCAGAACACTGAAGCTTTCTTT
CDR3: CASSDGRGFQNTEAFF